The rows below give T cell receptor beta chains drawn from one sample of a study of blood T cell repertoires in COVID-19. Clones were read by immunoSEQ multiplex PCR, and TCRdb kept only the in-frame ones, dropping some. In the table there are about 270,000 clones, around 86% of which are singletons. The sample was peripheral blood. All receptors come from a man in his forties with active or convalescent COVID-19. CDR3s include the opening cysteine and the closing phenylalanine or tryptophan. The D gene is left open where the match is weak. Clone size appears in some rows only: once, few, many, or a class for an expanded clone.

V gene	J gene	clone size	D gene	CDR3 length	CDR3 protein	CDR3 DNA
TRBV19	TRBJ1-2	NA	NA	13	CASSLTAEYGYTF	TGTGCCAGTAGTCTAACGGCGGAATATGGCTACACCTTC
TRBV24-1	TRBJ2-6	NA	TRBD1	17	CATSSRGLYSGANVLTF	TGTGCCACCAGCAGCAGGGGGCTTTACTCTGGGGCCAACGTCCTGACTTTC
TRBV3-1/TRBV3-2	TRBJ1-2	NA	TRBD1	12	CASSQGRDRGTF	TGTGCCAGCAGCCAAGGTAGAGACAGGGGCACCTTC
TRBV9	TRBJ1-6	NA	NA	14	CASGGDGNNSPLHF	TGTGCCAGCGGGGGGGACGGGAATAATTCACCCCTCCACTTT
TRBV2	TRBJ2-7	NA	NA	13	CASSECLPCEQYF	TGTGCCAGCAGTGAATGTCTCCCGTGTGAGCAGTACTTC
TRBV9	TRBJ1-5	NA	NA	14	CASSVGAGNQPQHF	TGTGCCAGCAGCGTAGGGGCAGGCAATCAGCCCCAGCATTTT
TRBV18	TRBJ2-1	NA	TRBD2	15	CASSPRAGGGNEQFF	TGTGCCAGCTCACCAAGAGCGGGAGGCGGTAATGAGCAGTTCTTC
TRBV24-1	TRBJ2-1	once	NA	19	CATSDSMKRTGRSYNEQFF	TGTGCCACCAGTGATAGCATGAAGAGAACAGGGAGATCCTACAATGAGCAGTTCTTC
TRBV19	TRBJ1-1	NA	TRBD1	12	CASSIPGGKAFF	TGTGCCAGTAGTATTCCAGGGGGTAAAGCTTTCTTT
TRBV7-6	TRBJ2-7	NA	TRBD1	14	CASSSRQGSYEQYF	TGTGCCAGCAGCTCCCGACAGGGCTCCTACGAGCAGTACTTC
TRBV5-5	TRBJ2-2	few	TRBD2	18	CASSPRLAGGANTGELFF	TGTGCCAGCAGCCCTCGACTAGCGGGAGGCGCGAACACCGGGGAGCTGTTTTTT
TRBV25-1	TRBJ1-6	NA	TRBD1	13	CASRGGQARPLHF	TGTGCCAGCAGGGGGGGACAGGCCAGACCCCTCCACTTT
TRBV10-3	TRBJ1-1	few	NA	13	CAIRIDRTTEAFF	TGTGCCATCAGAATTGACAGAACCACTGAAGCTTTCTTT
TRBV27	TRBJ2-6	NA	NA	20	CASSLYARTPIGAGANVLTF	TGTGCCAGCAGTTTATACGCACGGACACCGATCGGAGCTGGGGCCAACGTCCTGACTTTC
TRBV4-1	TRBJ2-1	NA	NA	18	CASSQRLRAGLSYNEQFF	TGCGCCAGCAGCCAACGGTTGCGGGCGGGGCTCTCCTACAATGAGCAGTTCTTC
TRBV18	TRBJ2-3	once	TRBD2	16	CASSPLAGGPTDTQYF	TGTGCCAGCTCACCACTAGCGGGGGGCCCCACAGATACGCAGTATTTT
TRBV24-1	TRBJ2-1	NA	NA	14	CATSDTSSYNEQFF	TGTGCCACCAGTGATACTAGTTCGTACAATGAGCAGTTCTTC
TRBV6-4	TRBJ1-6	once	TRBD1	15	CASRDRTGSNSPLHF	TGTGCCAGCAGAGATAGGACAGGGAGTAATTCACCCCTCCACTTT
TRBV9	TRBJ2-7	few	NA	13	CASSATASGEQYF	TGTGCCAGCAGCGCCACGGCTTCGGGCGAGCAGTACTTC
TRBV7-2	TRBJ1-4	NA	TRBD1	17	CASSRGQPWKANEKLFF	TGTGCCAGCAGCCGGGGACAGCCATGGAAGGCTAATGAAAAACTGTTTTTT
TRBV5-7	TRBJ2-7	NA	TRBD1	18	CASSLEVLYRGYHYEQYF	TGTGCCAGCAGCTTGGAGGTCCTTTACAGGGGATATCACTACGAGCAGTACTTC
TRBV2	TRBJ1-5	NA	NA	14	CASSQDNSNQPQHF	TGTGCCAGCAGCCAAGACAATAGCAATCAGCCCCAGCATTTT